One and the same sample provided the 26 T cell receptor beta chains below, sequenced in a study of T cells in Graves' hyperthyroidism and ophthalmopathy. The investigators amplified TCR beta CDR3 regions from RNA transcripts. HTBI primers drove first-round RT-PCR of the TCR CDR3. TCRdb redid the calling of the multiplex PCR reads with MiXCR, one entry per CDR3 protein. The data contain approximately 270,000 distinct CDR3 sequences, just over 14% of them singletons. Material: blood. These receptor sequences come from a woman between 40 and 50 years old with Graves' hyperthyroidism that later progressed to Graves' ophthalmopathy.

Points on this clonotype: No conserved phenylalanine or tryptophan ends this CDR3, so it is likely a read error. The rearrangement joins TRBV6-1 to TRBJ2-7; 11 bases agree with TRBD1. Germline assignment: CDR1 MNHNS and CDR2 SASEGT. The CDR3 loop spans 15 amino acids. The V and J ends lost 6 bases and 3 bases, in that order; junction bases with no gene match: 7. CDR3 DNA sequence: TGTGCCAGCAGGCAGGGGACAGGGGGTGTCTACGAGCAGTACCTC. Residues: CASRQGTGGVYEQYL.

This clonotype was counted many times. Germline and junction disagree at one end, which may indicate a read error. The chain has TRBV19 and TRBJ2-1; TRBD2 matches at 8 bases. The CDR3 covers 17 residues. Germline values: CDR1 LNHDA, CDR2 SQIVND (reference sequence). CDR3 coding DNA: TGTGCCAGTACCACCTTCCTCGGGGGGGAAGTCTACAATGAGCAATTCTTC. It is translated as CASTTFLGGEVYNEQFF.

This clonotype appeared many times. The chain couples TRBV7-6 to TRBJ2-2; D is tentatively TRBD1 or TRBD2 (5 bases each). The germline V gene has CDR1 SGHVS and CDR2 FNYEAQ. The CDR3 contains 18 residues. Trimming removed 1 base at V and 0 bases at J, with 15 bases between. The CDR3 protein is CASSLVTGQATNTGELFF. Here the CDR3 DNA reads TGTGCCAGCAGCTTAGTGACGGGGCAGGCAACGAACACCGGGGAGCTGTTTTTT. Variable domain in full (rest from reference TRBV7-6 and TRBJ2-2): GAGVSQSPRYKVTKRGQDVALRCDPISGHVSLYWYRQALGQGPEFLTYFNYEAQQDKSGLPNDRFSAERPEGSISTLTIQRTEQRDSAMYRCASSLVTGQATNTGELFFGEGSRLTVL.

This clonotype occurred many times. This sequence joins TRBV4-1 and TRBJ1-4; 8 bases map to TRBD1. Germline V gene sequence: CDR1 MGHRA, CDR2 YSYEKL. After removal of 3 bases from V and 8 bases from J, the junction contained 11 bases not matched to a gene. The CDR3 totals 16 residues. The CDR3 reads CASSHSFQGAKEKLFF. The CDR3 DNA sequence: TGCGCCAGCAGCCATTCCTTTCAGGGGGCGAAGGAAAAACTGTTTTTT.

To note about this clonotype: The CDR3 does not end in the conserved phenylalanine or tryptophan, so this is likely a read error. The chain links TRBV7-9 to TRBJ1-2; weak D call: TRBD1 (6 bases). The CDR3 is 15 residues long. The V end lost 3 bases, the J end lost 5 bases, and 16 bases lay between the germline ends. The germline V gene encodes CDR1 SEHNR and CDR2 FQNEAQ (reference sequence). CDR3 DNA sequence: TGTGCCAGCAGCTTCATGGACCCAGGGGCATATGGCTACACCTAC. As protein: CASSFMDPGAYGYTY.

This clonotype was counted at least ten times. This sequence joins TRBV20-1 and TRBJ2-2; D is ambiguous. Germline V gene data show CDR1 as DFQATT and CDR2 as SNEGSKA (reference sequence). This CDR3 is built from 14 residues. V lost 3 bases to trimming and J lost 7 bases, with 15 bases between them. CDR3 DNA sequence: TGCAGTGCTAGGGACCGCCTCGAGGTCGGGGAGCTGTTTTTT. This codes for CSARDRLEVGELFF.

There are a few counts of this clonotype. CDR3 coding DNA: TGTGCCATCAGTGAGTCGAAGGGCGGAGCCGGGGAGCTGTTTTTT. It yields the protein CAISESKGGAGELFF. V usage is TRBV10-3 and J usage is TRBJ2-2; D gene unclear. The ends were cut back, 0 bases at V and 6 bases at J, with 11 bases in the middle. CDR1 is ENHRY and CDR2 is SYGVKD in the germline V gene. The CDR3 is 15 residues long.

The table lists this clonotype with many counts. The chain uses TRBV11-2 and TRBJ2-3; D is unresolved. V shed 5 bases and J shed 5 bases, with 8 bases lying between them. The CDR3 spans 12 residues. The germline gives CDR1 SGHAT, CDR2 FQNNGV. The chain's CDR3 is CASSLQKDTQYF. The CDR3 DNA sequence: TGTGCCAGCAGCCTACAGAAAGATACGCAGTATTTT.

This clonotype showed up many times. CDR3 coding DNA: TGTGCCAGCAGTATACCCCCCTACGAGCAGTACTTC. This translates into CASSIPPYEQYF. The rearrangement joins TRBV28 to TRBJ2-7; D not certain. V lost 5 bases and J lost 2, with 7 bases in between. Germline V gene data show CDR1 as MDHEN and CDR2 as SYDVKM. The CDR3 runs 12 residues.

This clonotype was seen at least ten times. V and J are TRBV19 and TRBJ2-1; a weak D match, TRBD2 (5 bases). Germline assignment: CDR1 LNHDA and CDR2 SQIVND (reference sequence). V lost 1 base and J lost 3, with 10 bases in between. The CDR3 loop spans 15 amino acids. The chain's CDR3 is CASSIGAGGYNEQFF. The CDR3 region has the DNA TGTGCCAGTAGTATAGGGGCGGGCGGCTACAATGAGCAGTTCTTC.

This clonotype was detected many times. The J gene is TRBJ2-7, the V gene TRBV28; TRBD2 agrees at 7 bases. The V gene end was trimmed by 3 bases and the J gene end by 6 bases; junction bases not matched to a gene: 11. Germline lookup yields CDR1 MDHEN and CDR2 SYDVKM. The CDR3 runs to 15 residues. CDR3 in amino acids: CASSLPSGNFGEQYF. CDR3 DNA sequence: TGTGCCAGCAGTTTGCCTAGCGGTAACTTCGGCGAGCAGTACTTC.

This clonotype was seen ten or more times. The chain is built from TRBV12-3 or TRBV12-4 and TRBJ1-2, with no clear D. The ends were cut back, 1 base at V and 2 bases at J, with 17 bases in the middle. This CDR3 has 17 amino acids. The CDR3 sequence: CASSLGALPQGNYGYTF. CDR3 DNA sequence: TGTGCCAGCAGTTTAGGGGCACTACCCCAAGGCAACTATGGCTACACCTTC.

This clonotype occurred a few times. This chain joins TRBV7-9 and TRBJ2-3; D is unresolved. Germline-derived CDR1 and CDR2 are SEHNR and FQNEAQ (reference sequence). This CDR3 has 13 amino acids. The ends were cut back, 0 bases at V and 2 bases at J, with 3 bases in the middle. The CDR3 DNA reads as TGTGCCAGCAGCTTAGCTTACACAGATACGCAGTATTTT. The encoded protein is CASSLAYTDTQYF.

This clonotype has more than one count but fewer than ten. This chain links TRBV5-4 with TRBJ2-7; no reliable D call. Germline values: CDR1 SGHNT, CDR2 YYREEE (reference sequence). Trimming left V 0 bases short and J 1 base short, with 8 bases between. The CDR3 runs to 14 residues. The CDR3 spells CASSLGLVSYEQYF. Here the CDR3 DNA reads TGTGCCAGCAGCTTGGGGCTAGTATCCTACGAGCAGTACTTC.

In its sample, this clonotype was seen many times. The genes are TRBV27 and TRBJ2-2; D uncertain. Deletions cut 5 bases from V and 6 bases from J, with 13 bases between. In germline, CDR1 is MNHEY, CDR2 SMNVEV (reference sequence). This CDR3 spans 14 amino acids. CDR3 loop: CASSDMLGSGELFF. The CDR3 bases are TGTGCCAGCAGTGACATGCTAGGGTCCGGGGAGCTGTTTTTT.

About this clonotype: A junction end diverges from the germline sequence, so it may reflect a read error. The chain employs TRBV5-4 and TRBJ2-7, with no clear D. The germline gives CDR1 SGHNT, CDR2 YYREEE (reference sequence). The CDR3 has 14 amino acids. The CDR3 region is CASSLVGKTYEQCF. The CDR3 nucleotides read TGTGCCAGCAGCTTGGTGGGGAAGACCTACGAGCAGTGCTTC.

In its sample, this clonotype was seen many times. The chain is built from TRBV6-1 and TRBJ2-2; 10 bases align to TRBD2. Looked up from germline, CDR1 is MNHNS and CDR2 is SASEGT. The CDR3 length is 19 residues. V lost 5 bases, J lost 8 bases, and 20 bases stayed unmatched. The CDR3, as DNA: TGTGCCAGCAGTAGGACTAGCGGCGGGAGACCCAACCTGGGGGGGGAGCTGTTTTTT. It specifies CASSRTSGGRPNLGGELFF.

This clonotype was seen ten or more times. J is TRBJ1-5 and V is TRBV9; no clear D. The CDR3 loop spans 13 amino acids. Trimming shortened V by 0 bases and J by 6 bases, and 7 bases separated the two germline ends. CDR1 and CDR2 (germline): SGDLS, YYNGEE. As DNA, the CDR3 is TGTGCCAGCAGCGTAGGGGGAGGTCAGCCCCAGCATTTT. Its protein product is CASSVGGGQPQHF.

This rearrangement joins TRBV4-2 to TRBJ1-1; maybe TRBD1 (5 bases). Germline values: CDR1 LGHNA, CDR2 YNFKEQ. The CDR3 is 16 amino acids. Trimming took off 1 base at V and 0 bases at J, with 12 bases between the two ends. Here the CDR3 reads CASSQASGLMNTEAFF. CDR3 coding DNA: TGTGCCAGCAGCCAAGCTTCAGGGCTCATGAACACTGAAGCTTTCTTT.

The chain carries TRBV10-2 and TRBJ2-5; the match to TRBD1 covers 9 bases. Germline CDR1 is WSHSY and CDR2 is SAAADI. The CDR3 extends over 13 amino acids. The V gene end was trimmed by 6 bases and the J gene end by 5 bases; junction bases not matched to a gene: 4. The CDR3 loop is CASRGTGRETQYF. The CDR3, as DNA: TGCGCCAGCAGGGGGACAGGGAGGGAGACCCAGTACTTC.

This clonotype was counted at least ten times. The CDR3 protein is CASGLGREETQYF. The CDR3 DNA is TGTGCCAGCGGGTTAGGAAGGGAAGAGACCCAGTACTTC. V usage is TRBV27 and J usage is TRBJ2-5; D ambiguous. Looked up from germline, CDR1 is MNHEY and CDR2 is SMNVEV (reference sequence). The CDR3 has 13 residues. V lost 8 bases and J 3 bases, leaving 13 bases between the germline ends.

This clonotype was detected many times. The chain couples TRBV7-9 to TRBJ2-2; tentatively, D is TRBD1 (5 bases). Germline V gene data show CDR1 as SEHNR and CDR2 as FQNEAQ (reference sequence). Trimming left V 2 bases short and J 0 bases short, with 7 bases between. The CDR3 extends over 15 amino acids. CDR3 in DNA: TGTGCCAGCAGCTTATCAGGGACGAACACCGGGGAGCTGTTTTTT. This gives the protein CASSLSGTNTGELFF.

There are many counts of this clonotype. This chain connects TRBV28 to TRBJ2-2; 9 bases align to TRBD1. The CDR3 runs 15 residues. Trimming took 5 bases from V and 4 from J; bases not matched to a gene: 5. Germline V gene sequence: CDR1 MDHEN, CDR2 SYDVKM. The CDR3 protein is CASSRTGDRTGELFF. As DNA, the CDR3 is TGTGCCAGCAGTCGGACAGGGGATCGCACCGGGGAGCTGTTTTTT.

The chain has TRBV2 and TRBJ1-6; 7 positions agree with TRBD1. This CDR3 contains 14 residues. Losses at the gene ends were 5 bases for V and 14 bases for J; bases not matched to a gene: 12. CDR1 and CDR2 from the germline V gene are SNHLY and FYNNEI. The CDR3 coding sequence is TGTGCCAGCAGTTTAGAAGGGACAGCAATATCCCTCCACTTT. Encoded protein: CASSLEGTAISLHF.

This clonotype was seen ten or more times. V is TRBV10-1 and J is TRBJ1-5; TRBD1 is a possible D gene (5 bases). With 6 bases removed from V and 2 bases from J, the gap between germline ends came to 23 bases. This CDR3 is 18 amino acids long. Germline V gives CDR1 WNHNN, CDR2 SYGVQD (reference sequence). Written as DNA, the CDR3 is TGCGCCAGCAGCGACCGACCAACTTGGACAAGGGGCAATCAGCCCCAGCATTTT. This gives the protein CASSDRPTWTRGNQPQHF.

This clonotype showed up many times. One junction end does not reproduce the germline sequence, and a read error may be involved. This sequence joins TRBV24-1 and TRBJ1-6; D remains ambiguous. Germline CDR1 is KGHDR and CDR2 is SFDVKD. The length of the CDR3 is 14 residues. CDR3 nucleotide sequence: TGTGCCACCAGCGATTTGAACTATAATTCACCCCTCCACTTT. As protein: CATSDLNYNSPLHF.